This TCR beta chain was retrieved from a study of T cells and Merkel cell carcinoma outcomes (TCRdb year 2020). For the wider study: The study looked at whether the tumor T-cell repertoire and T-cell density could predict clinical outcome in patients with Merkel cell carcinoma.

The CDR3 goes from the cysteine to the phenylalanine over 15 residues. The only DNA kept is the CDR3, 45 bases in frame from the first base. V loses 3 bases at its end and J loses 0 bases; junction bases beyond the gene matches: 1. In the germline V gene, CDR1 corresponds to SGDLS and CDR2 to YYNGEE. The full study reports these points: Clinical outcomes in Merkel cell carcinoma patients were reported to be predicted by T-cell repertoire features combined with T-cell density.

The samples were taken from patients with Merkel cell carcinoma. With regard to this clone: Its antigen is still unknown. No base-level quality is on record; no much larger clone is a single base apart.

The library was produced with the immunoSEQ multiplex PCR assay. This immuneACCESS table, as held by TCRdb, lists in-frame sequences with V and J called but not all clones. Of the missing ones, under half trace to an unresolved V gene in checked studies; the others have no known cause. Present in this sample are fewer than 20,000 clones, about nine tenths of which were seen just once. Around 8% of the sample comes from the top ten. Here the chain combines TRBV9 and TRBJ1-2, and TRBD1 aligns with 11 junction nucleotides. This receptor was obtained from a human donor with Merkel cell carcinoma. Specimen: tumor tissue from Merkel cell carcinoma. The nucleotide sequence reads TGTGCCAGCAGCGAGGGACAGGGGGCTAACTATGGCTACACCTTC. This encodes CASSEGQGANYGYTF.